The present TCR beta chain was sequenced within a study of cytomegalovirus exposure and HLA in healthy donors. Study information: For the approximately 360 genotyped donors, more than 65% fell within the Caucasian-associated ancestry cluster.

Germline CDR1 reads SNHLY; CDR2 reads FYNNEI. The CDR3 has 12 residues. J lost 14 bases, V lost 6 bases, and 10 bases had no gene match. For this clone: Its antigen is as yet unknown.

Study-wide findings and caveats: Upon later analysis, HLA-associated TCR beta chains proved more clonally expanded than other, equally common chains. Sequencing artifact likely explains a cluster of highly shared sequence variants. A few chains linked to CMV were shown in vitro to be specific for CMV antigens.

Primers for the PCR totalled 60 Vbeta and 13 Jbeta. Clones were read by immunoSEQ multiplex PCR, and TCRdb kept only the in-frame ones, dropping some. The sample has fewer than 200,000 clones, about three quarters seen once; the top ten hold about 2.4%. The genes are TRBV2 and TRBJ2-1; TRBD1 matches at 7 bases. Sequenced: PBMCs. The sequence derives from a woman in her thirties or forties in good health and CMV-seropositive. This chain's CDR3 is CASSTPGTEKFF. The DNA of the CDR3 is TGTGCCAGCAGCACACCTGGGACAGAAAAGTTCTTC.